This T cell receptor beta chain is drawn from a study of shared clonotypes between healthy human individuals. The study's findings and limits: There were few donors, and this limited the genetic and exposure-history diversity represented. Sampling was confined to blood; repertoires within tissues likely differ.

Trimming pared 0 bases from V and 2 bases from J, leaving 18 bases between. Germline V lookup: CDR1 LNHNV, CDR2 YYDKDF (reference sequence). CDR3 size: 18 residues. About this clone itself: Its antigen is unknown.

Clones were read by immunoSEQ multiplex PCR, and TCRdb kept only the in-frame ones, dropping some. Of 450,000 or so clones listed, roughly three quarters are singletons. Healthy adults negative for HIV, lacking recent acute infections or vaccinations, served as donors. Caucasian adults residing in Nashville, Tennessee made up all the donors. The sequence came from a woman in her thirties or forties in good health. Some clones in this sample may be carry-over from other donors' samples. The chain joins TRBV15 to TRBJ2-3; a possible D gene is TRBD2 (6 bases). Sequenced material: PBMCs. CDR3 nucleotides: TGTGCCACCAGCAGAGATTGGTCAGTTGGCGGGACCACAGATACGCAGTATTTT. Encoded protein: CATSRDWSVGGTTDTQYF.